Below are 22 T cell receptor beta chains sequenced from a single sample in a study of blood T cell repertoires in COVID-19. Assay used: immunoSEQ multiplex PCR; TCRdb lists only in-frame clones, some missing. The sample gives more than 200,000 clones, about 85% of which show up once; 4.2% is in the top ten. The sample was peripheral blood. Receptor source: a man aged 55 to 69 with acute or convalescent COVID-19.

The chain joins TRBV29-1 to TRBJ1-3, with D possibly TRBD1 on 6 matching bases. CDR1 is SQVTM and CDR2 is ANQGSEA in the germline V gene. V was clipped by 6 bases and J by 4 bases, with 16 bases between them. The CDR3 spans 14 residues. The CDR3 bases are TGCAGCGTCGGAGGGGGGGGTTACGGAAACACCATATATTTT. This encodes CSVGGGGYGNTIYF.

The rearrangement links TRBV28 to TRBJ2-7; 8 bases line up with TRBD1. J was trimmed by 4 bases and V by 2 bases; bases with no gene match: 7. Germline V gives CDR1 MDHEN, CDR2 SYDVKM. CDR3 size: 15 residues. CDR3: CASSLGQGARYEQYF. The CDR3 DNA follows: TGTGCCAGCAGTTTAGGGCAGGGGGCGAGGTACGAGCAGTACTTC.

This clone was observed a few times. J is TRBJ2-7 and V is TRBV5-4; 10 positions agree with TRBD2. CDR3 length equals 15 residues. The germline V gene encodes CDR1 SGHNT and CDR2 YYREEE (reference sequence). The ends lost 0 bases at V and 3 bases at J; junction bases unmatched: 3. CDR3 loop: CASSLDLAGDYEQYF. CDR3 DNA sequence: TGTGCCAGCAGCTTGGATCTAGCGGGAGACTACGAGCAGTACTTC.

This clone appeared a single time. The J gene is TRBJ2-1, the V gene TRBV7-6; D possibly corresponds to TRBD1 (10 bases). This CDR3 has 16 amino acids. CDR1 SGHVS and CDR2 FNYEAQ come from the germline V gene. V was trimmed by 3 bases and J by 9 bases, leaving 21 bases between them. The DNA for the CDR3 is TGTGCCAGCAGCTTGACAGGGGGCGTAGCGGGAGCTGAGCAGTTCTTC. Protein sequence: CASSLTGGVAGAEQFF.

This rearrangement joins TRBV2 to TRBJ1-2, with 11 bases aligning to TRBD1. Trimming removed 8 bases from V and 8 bases from J; junction bases left unmatched: 13. This CDR3 has 15 residues. CDR1 and CDR2 from the germline V gene are SNHLY and FYNNEI. The DNA of the CDR3 is TGTGCCAGCCGAAGAGACGGGGGACAGGGGGAAGGCTACACCTTC. Residues: CASRRDGGQGEGYTF.

The rearrangement links TRBV6-4 to TRBJ2-3, with 7 bases fitting TRBD1. This CDR3 contains 15 residues. CDR1 and CDR2 from the germline V gene are MRHNA and SNTAGT. V lost 3 bases and J lost 3; bases outside the gene matches: 6. CDR3 amino acids: CASSEDPTGTDTQYF. The CDR3 DNA sequence: TGTGCCAGCAGTGAGGACCCGACAGGGACAGATACGCAGTATTTT.

The count of this clone is one. The junction departs from the called germline gene at one end, perhaps through a read error. The chain recombines TRBV7-7 with TRBJ2-3, with 8 bases fitting TRBD2. The CDR3 length is 14 residues. CDR1 is SSHAT and CDR2 is FNYEAQ in the germline V gene (reference sequence). The CDR3 region is CASSFRGGVDTQYF. The CDR3 DNA sequence: TGTGCTAGCAGCTTCCGGGGGGGCGTAGATACGCAGTATTTT. Full variable domain (outside the CDR3, taken from reference TRBV7-7 and TRBJ2-3): GAGVSQSPRYKVTKRGQDVTLRCDPISSHATLYWYQQALGQGPEFLTYFNYEAQPDKSGLPSDRFSAERPEGSISTLTIQRTEQRDSAMYRCASSFRGGVDTQYFGPGTRLTVL.

The chain recombines TRBV29-1 with TRBJ1-1, with 9 nucleotides matching TRBD1. In germline, CDR1 is SQVTM, CDR2 ANQGSEA. The CDR3 spans 16 residues. Trimming at V came to 6 bases and at J to 3 bases, leaving 14 bases not matched to a gene. In DNA, the CDR3 is TGCAGCGTCACCGTCCCGGGACAGGGTCGAGACACTGAAGCTTTCTTT. Translated: CSVTVPGQGRDTEAFF.

The rearrangement links TRBV6-5 to TRBJ1-4, with D unclear. V was trimmed by 6 bases and J by 6 bases, leaving 14 bases between them. The CDR3 extends over 14 amino acids. Per the germline V gene, CDR1 is MNHEY and CDR2 is SVGAGI. CDR3 residues: CASSPSQLDEKLFF. DNA for the CDR3: TGTGCCAGCAGCCCCAGCCAGCTAGATGAAAAACTGTTTTTT.

With respect to this clone: The same CDR3 can be traced to other DNA sequences in this sample. The chain uses TRBV9 and TRBJ1-2, with TRBD1 matching over 8 bases. This CDR3 has 12 amino acids. CDR1 SGDLS and CDR2 YYNGEE come from the germline V gene. The J segment lost 7 bases and the V segment lost 3 bases, leaving 2 bases of the junction unmatched. In DNA form, the CDR3 reads TGTGCCAGCAGCGGAGACAGGGGTGGCTACACCTTC. Protein: CASSGDRGGYTF.

V usage is TRBV7-3 and J usage is TRBJ2-1; D is ambiguous. Between the trimmed V and J ends, which lost 5 bases and 0 bases, there was a span of 5 bases. Germline-derived CDR1 and CDR2 are SGHTA and FQGTGA. This CDR3 is 13 amino acids long. The CDR3 DNA reads TGTGCCAGCAGCGCCAGCTCCTACAATGAGCAGTTCTTC. Its translation: CASSASSYNEQFF.

This clone was found once. The chain joins TRBV9 to TRBJ1-5; D uncertain. Between the trimmed V and J ends, which lost 0 bases and 5 bases, there was a span of 6 bases. The CDR3 is 13 amino acids. Germline-derived CDR1 and CDR2 are SGDLS and YYNGEE. The DNA of the CDR3 is TGTGCCAGCAGCGTAGCGCCAGATCAGCCCCAGCATTTT. It yields the protein CASSVAPDQPQHF. The full variable domain, rest sourced from reference TRBV9 and TRBJ1-5, is DSGVTQTPKHLITATGQRVTLRCSPRSGDLSVYWYQQSLDQGLQFLIQYYNGEERAKGNILERFSAQQFPDLHSELNLSSLELGDSALYFCASSVAPDQPQHFGDGTRLSIL.

The chain employs TRBV5-1 and TRBJ2-7; TRBD1 aligns across 9 bases. The CDR3 spans 14 residues. The ends lost 4 bases at V and 5 bases at J; junction bases unmatched: 7. Looked up from germline, CDR1 is SGHRS and CDR2 is YFSETQ. This chain's CDR3 is CASSQGQGVHEQYF. The DNA of the CDR3 is TGCGCCAGCAGCCAGGGACAGGGAGTACACGAGCAGTACTTC.

The chain employs TRBV4-2 and TRBJ2-7; 14 positions agree with TRBD2. CDR3 length: 17 amino acids. V lost 5 bases to trimming and J lost 0 bases; unmatched junction nucleotides: 6. The germline V gene has CDR1 LGHNA and CDR2 YNFKEQ. CDR3 region: CASSYGLAGGSSYEQYF. CDR3 nucleotides: TGTGCCAGCAGCTACGGACTAGCGGGGGGAAGCTCCTACGAGCAGTACTTC.

The rearrangement joins TRBV11-2 to TRBJ2-7, with 10 bases identical to TRBD2. Looked up from germline, CDR1 is SGHAT and CDR2 is FQNNGV. The V gene end was trimmed by 9 bases and the J gene end by 3 bases; junction bases not matched to a gene: 8. This CDR3 has 14 amino acids. The chain's CDR3 is CASGRTSGSYEQYF. The CDR3 region has the DNA TGTGCCAGTGGCCGGACTAGCGGAAGCTACGAGCAGTACTTC.

The chain couples TRBV7-2 to TRBJ1-6; a weak D match, TRBD1 (5 bases). Trimming cost V 3 bases and J 7 bases, with 10 bases left between them. The CDR3 is 14 amino acids. Germline loops: CDR1 SGHTA, CDR2 FQGNSA. The CDR3 protein is CASSFSGENSPLHF. DNA for the CDR3: TGTGCCAGCAGCTTTTCGGGGGAGAATTCACCCCTCCACTTT.

A note on this clone: The junction departs from germline at one end; a sequencing error may be responsible. This chain links TRBV6-7 with TRBJ1-3, with 12 bases that match TRBD1. TRBV6-7 is designated an ORF whose function remains uncertain. The length of the CDR3 is 18 residues. The CDR3 bases are TGTGCCAGCAGATACCGGGACAGGGGGCGGGAGTCTGGACACACCATATATTTT. It translates to CASRYRDRGRESGHTIYF.

The V gene is TRBV6-4, the J gene TRBJ2-7, with 7 bases that match TRBD2. The length of the CDR3 is 13 residues. With 6 bases clipped from V and 1 base from J, the junction kept 3 bases outside the gene matches. CDR1 is MRHNA and CDR2 is SNTAGT in the germline V gene. CDR3 in DNA: TGTGCCAGCAGGACTAGCATTTCCTACGAGCAGTACTTC. Translated: CASRTSISYEQYF.

V gene TRBV7-8 combines with J gene TRBJ2-7; TRBD2 agrees at 14 bases. The CDR3 consists of 18 residues. Germline lookup yields CDR1 SGHVS and CDR2 FQNEAQ. Trimming took 5 bases from V and 2 from J; bases not matched to a gene: 11. The CDR3 nucleotides are TGTGCCAGCAGCCATGGACTAGCGGGAGGTAGCCTAACCTACGAGCAGTACTTC. Translating gives CASSHGLAGGSLTYEQYF.

This rearrangement joins TRBV27 to TRBJ2-7; a possible D gene is TRBD1 (8 bases). The V end was cut by 7 bases, the J end by 0 bases, with 22 bases between. The CDR3 has 17 residues. Germline CDR1 is MNHEY and CDR2 is SMNVEV (reference sequence). The CDR3 protein is CASKLLPGGGGSYEQYF. CDR3 bases: TGTGCCAGCAAACTCCTCCCAGGGGGCGGGGGCTCCTACGAGCAGTACTTC.

This chain uses TRBV18 with TRBJ1-2; TRBD1 is a possible D gene (5 bases). The CDR3 is 13 amino acids. CDR1 and CDR2 (germline): KGHSH, LQKENI. V was cut by 5 bases and J by 8 bases, with 15 bases left in between. The CDR3 bases are TGTGCCAGCTCAGATAACCAGGGAAGAGGCTACACCTTC. Translation gives CASSDNQGRGYTF.

The chain recombines TRBV15 with TRBJ1-5, with a tentative D call TRBD1 (5 bases). The germline V and J ends were trimmed by 0 bases and 9 bases, with 6 bases remaining between them. The CDR3 loop spans 12 amino acids. Germline V lookup: CDR1 LNHNV, CDR2 YYDKDF (reference sequence). The DNA of the CDR3 is TGTGCCACCAGCAGAGATCAGGGGCCCCAGCATTTT. Translated, it gives CATSRDQGPQHF.